The 25 T cell receptor beta chains given below trace back to one sample, sequenced in a study of T-cell memory formation after mild COVID-19. TCRdb recomputed calls from the 5' RACE reads with MiXCR, one row per CDR3 protein. The sample has 350,000 to 500,000 distinct CDR3 sequences; about 20% are singletons. Sequenced: PBMCs or a T cell subset sorted from them (not recorded which). These receptors were taken from a man aged 18 to 30 who had mild COVID-19 (a few samples of this study predate the infection). Cell type and time point are not known.

This clonotype appeared a few times. V gene TRBV7-6 combines with J gene TRBJ2-1, with D perhaps matching TRBD1 (5 bases). Trimming took 4 bases from V and 10 from J, leaving 14 bases between them. The CDR3 extends over 13 amino acids. Germline assignment: CDR1 SGHVS and CDR2 FNYEAQ. The CDR3 sequence is CASSSDIPSEQFF. The CDR3 coding sequence is TGTGCCAGCAGCTCGGACATCCCAAGCGAGCAGTTCTTC.

In its sample, this clonotype was seen a few times. The chain carries TRBV7-2 and TRBJ1-3; 10 bases match TRBD1. The CDR3 sequence is 16 residues long. CDR1 is SGHTA and CDR2 is FQGNSA in the germline V gene. V dropped 5 bases and J dropped 0; count of bases not matched to a gene: 4. This CDR3 reads CASSRWTGGSGNTIYF. The CDR3 nucleotides are TGTGCCAGCAGCAGATGGACAGGGGGCTCTGGAAACACCATATATTTT.

This clonotype was seen a handful of times. The chain carries TRBV9 and TRBJ1-3; D is uncertain. CDR1 and CDR2 (germline): SGDLS, YYNGEE. The CDR3 totals 14 residues. Trimming took off 0 bases at V and 6 bases at J, with 10 bases between the two ends. The CDR3 protein is CASSVEARENTIYF. The DNA of the CDR3 is TGTGCCAGCAGCGTAGAAGCTCGGGAAAACACCATATATTTT.

This chain links TRBV6-5 with TRBJ1-1; 9 bases line up with TRBD1. The CDR3 consists of 13 residues. CDR1 is MNHEY, CDR2 SVGAGI, per germline. The ends lost 6 bases at V and 5 bases at J; junction bases unmatched: 4. DNA for the CDR3: TGTGCCAGCAGGACAGGGGGTGGTACTGAAGCTTTCTTT. Translating gives CASRTGGGTEAFF.

J is TRBJ2-2 and V is TRBV24-1, with D perhaps TRBD1 (5 bases). The V and J ends lost 5 bases and 4 bases respectively, with 13 bases between them. CDR3 length: 15 residues. Germline lookup yields CDR1 KGHDR and CDR2 SFDVKD. CDR3: CATSGIGAATGELFF. DNA for the CDR3: TGTGCCACCAGTGGGATAGGGGCAGCCACCGGGGAGCTGTTTTTT.

DNA for the CDR3: TGTGCCAGCCAACGAGGGGGGGAAAACTATGGCTACACCTTC. Protein: CASQRGGENYGYTF. V is TRBV27 and J is TRBJ1-2, with D possibly being TRBD1 (6 bases). The CDR3 runs to 14 residues. V dropped 8 bases and J dropped 2 bases, with 15 bases sitting between them. Per germline, CDR1 MNHEY and CDR2 SMNVEV (reference sequence).

V and J are TRBV9 and TRBJ2-7; tentatively, D is TRBD1 or TRBD2 (5 bases each). Trimming stripped 2 bases from V and 6 bases from J, with 9 bases between. The V gene's germline CDR1 is SGDLS and CDR2 YYNGEE. The CDR3 covers 12 residues. The DNA of the CDR3 is TGTGCCAGCAGCGTGGGGACCGGCGAGCAGTACTTC. It codes for CASSVGTGEQYF.

Many counts were recorded for this clonotype. The rearrangement links TRBV5-1 to TRBJ2-1; D not resolved. The ends were cut back, 1 base at V and 5 bases at J, with 7 bases in the middle. This CDR3 has 13 residues. Germline-derived CDR1 and CDR2 are SGHRS and YFSETQ. The CDR3 spells CASSLSRDNEQFF. The CDR3 nucleotides read TGCGCCAGCAGCTTGAGTAGGGACAATGAGCAGTTCTTC. The full variable domain, in which reference TRBV5-1 and TRBJ2-1 provide the parts outside the CDR3, is KAGVTQTPRYLIKTRGQQVTLSCSPISGHRSVSWYQQTPGQGLQFLFEYFSETQRNKGNFPGRFSGRQFSNSRSEMNVSTLELGDSALYLCASSLSRDNEQFFGPGTRLTVL.

The chain employs TRBV14 and TRBJ2-7; D call uncertain. Germline V lookup: CDR1 SGHDN, CDR2 FVKESK. V shed 1 base and J shed 3 bases, with 4 bases lying between them. CDR3 length equals 12 residues. The CDR3 DNA reads as TGTGCCAGCAGCCAAGTCTACTACGAGCAGTACTTC. Its protein product is CASSQVYYEQYF.

In DNA form, the CDR3 reads TGTGCCAGCAGCCCTAGCCGCTTGACTAGCGGGAGGCTGACTAGCACAGATACGCAGTATTTT. The encoded protein is CASSPSRLTSGRLTSTDTQYF. V usage is TRBV7-6 and J usage is TRBJ2-3, with 13 nucleotides matching TRBD2. The germline V gene has CDR1 SGHVS and CDR2 FNYEAQ. This CDR3 is 21 amino acids long. J was trimmed by 0 bases and V by 5 bases; bases with no gene match: 17.

This clonotype was counted a few times. The chain couples TRBV18 to TRBJ1-1; D remains ambiguous. The germline V gene encodes CDR1 KGHSH and CDR2 LQKENI. V lost 3 bases and J lost 0, with 11 bases in between. This CDR3 region has 15 residues. The CDR3 reads CASSPVQQLNTEAFF. CDR3 sequence (DNA): TGTGCCAGCTCACCCGTACAACAACTGAACACTGAAGCTTTCTTT.

This clonotype was picked up a small number of times. The chain combines TRBV18 with TRBJ1-4, with TRBD1 as a possible D gene (5 bases). In germline, CDR1 is KGHSH, CDR2 LQKENI. Trimming pared 1 base from V and 8 bases from J, leaving 14 bases between. The CDR3 totals 15 residues. The CDR3 sequence is CASSPLRGEFEKLFF. CDR3 nucleotides: TGTGCCAGCTCACCACTCCGGGGCGAATTCGAAAAACTGTTTTTT.

This clonotype was observed a handful of times. The CDR3 region is CASSRDRTTDTQYF. In DNA form, the CDR3 reads TGTGCCAGCAGCCGGGACAGGACCACAGATACGCAGTATTTT. The chain employs TRBV7-8 and TRBJ2-3, with 8 positions matching TRBD1. The V and J ends lost 5 bases and 2 bases, in that order; junction bases with no gene match: 3. The CDR3 totals 14 residues. In germline, CDR1 is SGHVS, CDR2 FQNEAQ.

The chain employs TRBV9 and TRBJ2-1; the D gene is possibly TRBD2 (5 bases). The CDR3 consists of 14 residues. Germline-derived CDR1 and CDR2 are SGDLS and YYNGEE. Trimming cost V 0 bases and J 8 bases, with 12 bases left between them. CDR3 coding DNA: TGTGCCAGCAGCGTAGGACCTCGGCGGGATGAGCAGTTCTTC. It is translated as CASSVGPRRDEQFF.

This clonotype was seen a few times. The genes are TRBV25-1 and TRBJ2-1, with 12 bases lining up with TRBD2. Per germline, CDR1 MGHDK and CDR2 SYGVNS. This CDR3 is built from 19 residues. With 6 bases clipped from V and 1 base from J, the junction kept 13 bases outside the gene matches. The CDR3 DNA sequence: TGTGCCAGCAGGGCTGAGTCAGGACTAGCGGGGAAATCCTACAATGAGCAGTTCTTC. Its translation: CASRAESGLAGKSYNEQFF.

This clonotype came up a few times. V usage is TRBV29-1 and J usage is TRBJ2-5; D is uncertain. The V end was cut by 3 bases, the J end by 5 bases, with 10 bases between. Germline CDR1 reads SQVTM; CDR2 reads ANQGSEA. This CDR3 contains 12 residues. The DNA of the CDR3 is TGCAGCGTTGATGAGACGACGGAGACCCAGTACTTC. Translation gives CSVDETTETQYF.

The chain recombines TRBV6-6 with TRBJ1-1, with D maybe TRBD1 (6 bases). The germline gives CDR1 MNHNY, CDR2 SVGAGI (reference sequence). V was cut by 6 bases and J by 2 bases, with 19 bases left in between. The CDR3 is 16 residues long. CDR3 nucleotides: TGTGCCAGCAGACCCTCGACAGGCTCGGGAAACACTGAAGCTTTCTTT. This codes for CASRPSTGSGNTEAFF.

This clonotype was counted ten times or more. Mismatch with germline at one junction end may stem from a read error. The genes are TRBV7-7 and TRBJ2-1; D gene ambiguous. Per germline, CDR1 SSHAT and CDR2 FNYEAQ (reference sequence). The length of the CDR3 is 13 residues. The CDR3 DNA sequence: TGTGCTAGCAGCTCGGCGTGGGGTGGTGAGCAGTTCTTC. It translates to CASSSAWGGEQFF.

This clonotype was seen ten or more times. The gene calls are TRBV4-3 and TRBJ1-4, with D possibly being TRBD1 (5 bases). V was clipped by 4 bases and J by 8 bases, with 14 bases between them. The CDR3 sequence is 14 residues long. The germline V gene encodes CDR1 LGHNA and CDR2 YSLEER. DNA for the CDR3: TGCGCCAGCAGCCGAGCACGTGGGGGGGAAAAACTGTTTTTT. Its protein product is CASSRARGGEKLFF.

This clonotype was observed a handful of times. CDR3 coding DNA: TGTGCCAGCAGTTTTGGTAGGGGGGCTGGGGCCAACGTCCTGACTTTC. Its protein product is CASSFGRGAGANVLTF. This chain connects TRBV27 to TRBJ2-6; D may match TRBD1 or TRBD2 (6 bases each). The CDR3 is made up of 16 amino acids. The germline CDR1 and CDR2 sequences are MNHEY and SMNVEV (reference sequence). V was pared by 3 bases and J by 2 bases, with 11 bases between. Full variable domain (outside the CDR3, taken from reference TRBV27 and TRBJ2-6): EAQVTQNPRYLITVTGKKLTVTCSQNMNHEYMSWYRQDPGLGLRQIYYSMNVEVTDKGDVPEGYKVSRKEKRNFPLILESPSPNQTSLYFCASSFGRGAGANVLTFGAGSRLTVL.

There are a few counts of this clonotype. The V call is TRBV28, the J call TRBJ2-6, with D possibly TRBD1 on 6 matching bases. The germline CDR1 and CDR2 sequences are MDHEN and SYDVKM. This CDR3 has 16 amino acids. V lost 6 bases and J 8 bases, leaving 20 bases between the germline ends. CDR3 residues: CASSPQKGQQSNVLTF. The CDR3 DNA reads TGTGCCAGCAGCCCCCAGAAGGGACAACAATCCAACGTCCTGACTTTC.

This clonotype was seen a few times. The chain links TRBV5-6 to TRBJ2-7, with TRBD1 identical over 8 bases. The CDR3 is 14 amino acids. J gave up 6 bases and V 4 bases, and 9 bases lay outside the gene matches. Germline V CDR1 and CDR2: SGHDT, YYEEEE. The CDR3 loop reads CASSGGTGQREQYV. In nucleotides, the CDR3 is TGTGCCAGCAGCGGAGGGACAGGCCAGCGCGAGCAGTACGTC.

In this sample, this clonotype turned up a few times. The rearrangement joins TRBV6-1 to TRBJ2-6; D may correspond to TRBD1 or TRBD2 (5 bases each). Germline CDR1 MNHNS, CDR2 SASEGT. The CDR3 contains 18 residues. Deletions cut 6 bases from V and 0 bases from J, with 18 bases between. CDR3 protein: CASRGLGTADSGANVLTF. Written as DNA, the CDR3 is TGTGCCAGCAGGGGTCTTGGGACGGCCGACTCTGGGGCCAACGTCCTGACTTTC.

This chain connects TRBV2 to TRBJ1-5; D not resolved. V was pared by 2 bases and J by 3 bases, with 8 bases between. The germline V gene has CDR1 SNHLY and CDR2 FYNNEI. CDR3 length equals 14 residues. CDR3: CASSERVFNQPQHF. CDR3 coding DNA: TGTGCCAGCAGTGAACGGGTCTTCAATCAGCCCCAGCATTTT. The whole variable domain, filled in from reference TRBV2 and TRBJ1-5, reads EPEVTQTPSHQVTQMGQEVILRCVPISNHLYFYWYRQILGQKVEFLVSFYNNEISEKSEIFDDQFSVERPDGSNFTLKIRSTKLEDSAMYFCASSERVFNQPQHFGDGTRLSIL.

CDR3 sequence: CASNLAGYGYTF. The CDR3 DNA reads TGTGCCAGCAACCTAGCCGGATATGGCTACACCTTC. The V call is TRBV2, the J call TRBJ1-2; no firm D call. Trimming removed 7 bases from V and 5 bases from J, with 11 bases in between. Per germline, CDR1 SNHLY and CDR2 FYNNEI. The CDR3 length is 12 residues.